At least ten counts were recorded for the clone carrying this T cell receptor (beta chain). As yet, its antigen is unknown. This entry belongs to a study of breast tumors, draining lymph nodes, adjacent tissues. TCRdb itself ran the multiplex PCR reads through MiXCR, one entry per CDR3 protein. The sample includes about 21,000 distinct CDR3 sequences, about a third of them seen just once. Overall study results and limits: Tumor TCR diversity was below lymph nodes but above nontumor tissue. Data only fit, rather than demonstrated, lymph node origin of most tumor T cells. Luminal-like breast cancer showed significantly greater tumor-nontumor repertoire similarity than basal-like breast cancer did. Most tumor T cells seemingly derive from lymph node, then expand in tumor.

CDR3 length: 17 residues. V was shortened by 0 bases and J by 3 bases, with 16 bases between the two germline ends. Germline CDR1 is SGHRS and CDR2 is YFSETQ. This TCR was recovered from a female donor with breast cancer. Some clones in this sample may be carry-over from other donors' samples. V gene TRBV5-1 combines with J gene TRBJ2-1; weak D call: TRBD2 (5 bases). Sequences were obtained from breast tumor tissue. The CDR3 DNA is TGCGCCAGCAGCTTGGTGGTTCCTAGCAGATTCTACAATGAGCAGTTCTTC. This translates into CASSLVVPSRFYNEQFF.